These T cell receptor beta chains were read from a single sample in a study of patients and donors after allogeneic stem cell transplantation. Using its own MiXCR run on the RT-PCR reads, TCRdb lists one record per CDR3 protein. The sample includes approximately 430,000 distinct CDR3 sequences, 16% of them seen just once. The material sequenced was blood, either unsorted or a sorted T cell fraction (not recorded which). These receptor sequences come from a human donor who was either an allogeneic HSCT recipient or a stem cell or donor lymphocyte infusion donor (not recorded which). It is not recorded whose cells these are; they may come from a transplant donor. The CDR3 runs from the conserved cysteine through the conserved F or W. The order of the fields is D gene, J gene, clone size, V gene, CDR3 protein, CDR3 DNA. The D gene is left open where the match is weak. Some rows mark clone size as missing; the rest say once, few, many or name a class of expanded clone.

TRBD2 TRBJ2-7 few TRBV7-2 CASSPEAGGPFEQYF TGTGCCAGCAGCCCAGAAGCGGGAGGGCCGTTTGAGCAGTACTTC
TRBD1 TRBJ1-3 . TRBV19 CASSPDRLGGNTIYF TGTGCCAGTAGCCCGGACAGGCTTGGTGGAAACACCATATATTTT
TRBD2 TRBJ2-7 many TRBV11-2 CASSPRDYYEQYF TGTGCCAGCAGCCCAAGGGACTACTACGAGCAGTACTTC
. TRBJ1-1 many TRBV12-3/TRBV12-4 CASNVDGNTEAFF TGTGCCAGCAACGTGGACGGGAACACTGAAGCTTTCTTT
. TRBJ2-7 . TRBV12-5 CASGSQGSEQYF TGTGCTAGTGGCTCTCAGGGGAGCGAGCAGTACTTC
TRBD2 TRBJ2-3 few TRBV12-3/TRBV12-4 CASCRGGGTLSTDTQYF TGTGCCAGCTGTCGTGGCGGGGGGACCCTTAGCACAGATACGCAGTATTTT
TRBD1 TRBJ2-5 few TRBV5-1 CASSLAGTGLRETQYF TGCGCCAGCAGCTTGGCCGGGACAGGGTTGCGAGAGACCCAGTACTTC
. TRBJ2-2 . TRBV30 CACSVLTSGELFF TGTGCCTGTAGTGTACTGACGTCCGGGGAGCTGTTTTTT
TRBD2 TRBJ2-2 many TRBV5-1 CASSTGLAQLMGELFF TGCGCCAGCAGCACAGGACTAGCACAGCTTATGGGGGAGCTGTTTTTT
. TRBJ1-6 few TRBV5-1 CASSTGVGGTNSPLHF TGCGCCAGCAGCACCGGAGTCGGGGGCACTAATTCACCCCTCCACTTT
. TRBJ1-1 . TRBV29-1 CSLEKGNTEAFF TGCAGCCTGGAGAAGGGGAACACTGAAGCTTTCTTT
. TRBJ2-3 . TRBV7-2 CASSLKGSNTQYF TGTGCCAGCAGCTTGAAAGGGTCGAATACGCAGTATTTT
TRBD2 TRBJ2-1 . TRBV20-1 CSARNSGGINEQFF TGCAGTGCTAGAAACAGCGGGGGGATCAATGAGCAGTTCTTC
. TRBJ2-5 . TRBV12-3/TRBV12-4 CASSKGLEETQYF TGTGCCAGCAGCAAGGGACTTGAAGAGACCCAGTACTTC
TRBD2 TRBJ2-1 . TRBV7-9 CASSSQTRLADFNEQFF TGTGCCAGCAGCTCCCAAACTCGGCTAGCGGATTTTAATGAGCAGTTCTTC
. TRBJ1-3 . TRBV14 CASSPQSSGNTIYF TGTGCCAGCAGCCCGCAGAGCTCTGGAAACACCATATATTTT
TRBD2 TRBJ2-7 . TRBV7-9 CASSRGLAGPPYEQYF TGTGCCAGCAGCCGGGGACTAGCGGGACCCCCCTACGAGCAGTACTTC
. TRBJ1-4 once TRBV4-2 CASSQVAQGKEKLFF TGTGCCAGCAGCCAAGTGGCACAGGGAAAAGAAAAACTGTTTTTT
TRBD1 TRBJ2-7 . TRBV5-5 CASSPYRGVEQYF TGTGCCAGCAGCCCTTACAGGGGGGTCGAGCAGTACTTC
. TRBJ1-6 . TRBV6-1 CASSIAGDGSPLHF TGTGCCAGCAGTATTGCGGGGGACGGGTCACCCCTCCACTTT
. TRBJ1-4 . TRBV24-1 CATSDGGVNEKLFF TGTGCCACCAGTGATGGTGGGGTTAATGAAAAACTGTTTTTT
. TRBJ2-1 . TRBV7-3 CASSLTPVGRYNEQFF TGTGCCAGCAGCTTAACCCCGGTCGGGAGATACAATGAGCAGTTCTTC
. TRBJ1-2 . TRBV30 CAWSVRLYGYTF TGTGCCTGGAGTGTGAGACTCTATGGCTACACCTTC
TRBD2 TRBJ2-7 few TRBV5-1 CASSLVTLAGVYEQYF TGCGCCAGCAGCTTGGTAACCCTAGCGGGAGTCTACGAGCAGTACTTC
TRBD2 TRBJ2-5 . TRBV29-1 CSVVRGAGGAETQYF TGCAGCGTTGTCAGGGGTGCGGGAGGGGCAGAGACCCAGTACTTC
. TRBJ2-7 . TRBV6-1 CASSLRDGTREQYF TGTGCCAGCAGTCTCCGGGACGGCACACGCGAGCAGTACTTC
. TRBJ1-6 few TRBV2 CASSEGGLGKVYNSPLHF TGTGCCAGCAGTGAAGGAGGATTGGGAAAAGTCTATAATTCACCCCTCCACTTT